These T cell receptor beta chains were read from a single sample in a study of blood T cell repertoires in COVID-19. Sequencing was performed with immunoSEQ multiplex PCR; in TCRdb, only in-frame clones are kept and a portion is missing. This sample carries 110,000 or so clones, approximately 81% of them seen once, and the ten largest clones take 13%. Sequencing was performed on peripheral blood. These receptors all stem from a human donor in a cohort sampled during active COVID-19. The CDR3 runs from the conserved cysteine through the conserved F or W. D genes are given only for firm matches. Only part of the rows carry a size: once, few, many, or a class if the clone is expanded.

size: NA; D: NA; V: TRBV12-5; J: TRBJ2-7; DNA: TGTGCTAGTGGTCCATTCGCCGGGGGAAGGGTGGAATACGAGCAGTACTTC; CDR3: CASGPFAGGRVEYEQYF
size: once; D: NA; V: TRBV7-2; J: TRBJ1-6; DNA: TGTGCCAGCAGCCCAGGGCAAGAGAATTCACCCCTCCACTTT; CDR3: CASSPGQENSPLHF
size: NA; D: TRBD2; V: TRBV19; J: TRBJ2-5; DNA: TGTGCCAGTAGTAACCCCCCCGGCTTAGCGGGGGTTGAGACCCAGTACTTC; CDR3: CASSNPPGLAGVETQYF
size: once; D: NA; V: TRBV5-1; J: TRBJ2-3; DNA: TGCGCCAGCAGCTTAGGGGCGCTGGATACGCAGTATTTT; CDR3: CASSLGALDTQYF
size: NA; D: NA; V: TRBV21-1; J: TRBJ2-3; DNA: TGTGCCATGCGGGATACGCAGTATTTT; CDR3: CAMRDTQYF
size: NA; D: NA; V: TRBV2; J: TRBJ1-1; DNA: TGTGCCAGCAGTGATGAGGTGGGCACTGAAGCTTTCTTT; CDR3: CASSDEVGTEAFF
size: NA; D: NA; V: TRBV5-6; J: TRBJ1-5; DNA: TGTGCCAGCAGCCTCGACAGCTATAGCAATCAGCCCCAGCATTTT; CDR3: CASSLDSYSNQPQHF
size: NA; D: TRBD1; V: TRBV12-3/TRBV12-4; J: TRBJ1-2; DNA: TGTGCCAGCAGTCCGAGACAGGGGGATGGCTACACCTTC; CDR3: CASSPRQGDGYTF
size: NA; D: TRBD1; V: TRBV14; J: TRBJ2-1; DNA: TGTGCCAGCAGCCAAGGGAAAGACAGGGGCCATGAGCAGTTCTTC; CDR3: CASSQGKDRGHEQFF
size: once; D: NA; V: TRBV14; J: TRBJ2-1; DNA: TGTGCCAGCAGCCCGCTCGGGGGCTCCTACAATGAGCAGTTCTTC; CDR3: CASSPLGGSYNEQFF
size: NA; D: TRBD1; V: TRBV4-3; J: TRBJ1-4; DNA: TGCGCCAGCAGCCAAGATGGGACAGGGGATGAAAAACTGTTTTTT; CDR3: CASSQDGTGDEKLFF
size: NA; D: NA; V: TRBV7-2; J: TRBJ2-1; DNA: TGTGCCAGCAGCACCGGAGGAGGGACCTACAATGAGCAGTTCTTC; CDR3: CASSTGGGTYNEQFF
size: NA; D: NA; V: TRBV28; J: TRBJ1-3; DNA: TGTGCCAGCAGTCCCCGCGGAAGGAACACCATATATTTT; CDR3: CASSPRGRNTIYF
size: NA; D: TRBD2; V: TRBV6-5; J: TRBJ2-1; DNA: TGTGCCAGCAGCAGCGGGGCCTACAATGAGCAGTTCTTC; CDR3: CASSSGAYNEQFF
size: few; D: TRBD2; V: TRBV6-5; J: TRBJ2-5; DNA: TGTGCCAGCAGTAGACTAGCGGAGCAAGAGACCCAGTACTTC; CDR3: CASSRLAEQETQYF
size: NA; D: NA; V: TRBV27; J: TRBJ2-3; DNA: TGTGCCAGCAGTTCTGCGGGGATACCAGATACGCAGTATTTT; CDR3: CASSSAGIPDTQYF
size: NA; D: TRBD2; V: TRBV9; J: TRBJ2-1; DNA: TGTGCCAGCAGCGTAGCTAGCGGAGCCTACAATGAGCAGTTCTTC; CDR3: CASSVASGAYNEQFF
size: NA; D: NA; V: TRBV10-2; J: TRBJ2-5; DNA: TGCGCCAGCAGTGGGCAGGCTTTGGAGACCCAGTACTTC; CDR3: CASSGQALETQYF
size: NA; D: NA; V: TRBV7-2; J: TRBJ1-3; DNA: TGTGCCAGCAGCTTAGGAGGGATGGCTGGAAACACCATATATTTT; CDR3: CASSLGGMAGNTIYF
size: NA; D: NA; V: TRBV5-4; J: TRBJ2-1; DNA: TGTGCCAGCAGCATCGGACAGAGCTCCTACAATGAGCAGTTCTTC; CDR3: CASSIGQSSYNEQFF
size: NA; D: TRBD1; V: TRBV11-2; J: TRBJ1-6; DNA: TGTGCCAGCAGCTTGCCCTCCGGGACAGTATATTCACCCCTCCACTTT; CDR3: CASSLPSGTVYSPLHF
size: NA; D: TRBD1; V: TRBV28; J: TRBJ1-5; DNA: TGTGCCGAGGGGGCAGGGGGGAGCAATCAGCCCCAGCATTTT; CDR3: CAEGAGGSNQPQHF
size: NA; D: TRBD1; V: TRBV6-5; J: TRBJ2-7; DNA: TGTGCCACCGGGACAGGGCCATACGAGCAGTACTTC; CDR3: CATGTGPYEQYF
size: NA; D: NA; V: TRBV2; J: TRBJ2-7; DNA: TGTGCCAGCAGCGATCAGGGGGGCGAGCAGTACTTC; CDR3: CASSDQGGEQYF
size: NA; D: NA; V: TRBV7-3; J: TRBJ2-1; DNA: TGTGCCAGCAGCTTAACGGGGGGGCAACTCGAGCAGTTCTTC; CDR3: CASSLTGGQLEQFF
size: NA; D: TRBD1; V: TRBV11-3; J: TRBJ2-4; DNA: TGTGCCAGCAGCTTAGGGGACAGGGGATCGGGCATTCAGTACTTC; CDR3: CASSLGDRGSGIQYF
size: NA; D: TRBD1; V: TRBV9; J: TRBJ2-2; DNA: TGTGCCAGCAGCGTAGAGGGACAGTCGATTCACACCGGGGAGCTGTTTTTT; CDR3: CASSVEGQSIHTGELFF
size: NA; D: NA; V: TRBV7-2; J: TRBJ2-7; DNA: TGTGCCAGCAGTCCAGTCGGGGTTCCCCGCGAGCAGTACTTC; CDR3: CASSPVGVPREQYF
size: NA; D: TRBD1; V: TRBV6-5; J: TRBJ1-2; DNA: TGTGCCAGCAGGCACAGGGGACAGGAATATGGCTACACCTTC; CDR3: CASRHRGQEYGYTF
size: NA; D: TRBD2; V: TRBV9; J: TRBJ2-1; DNA: TGTGCCAGCAGCGAGAGGGCGGGGGGAAGCCGCACTGATGAGCAGTTCTTC; CDR3: CASSERAGGSRTDEQFF
size: NA; D: NA; V: TRBV19; J: TRBJ1-2; DNA: TGTGCCAGTACCGGAGGGGCGACAGCCCAAAAGGCTAACTATGGCTACACCTTC; CDR3: CASTGGATAQKANYGYTF
size: NA; D: TRBD1; V: TRBV6-6; J: TRBJ2-7; DNA: TGTGCCAGCAGTCCAACAAGGACAGGGGGCACCTACGAGCAGTACTTC; CDR3: CASSPTRTGGTYEQYF
size: NA; D: NA; V: TRBV28; J: TRBJ2-3; DNA: TGTGCCAGCAGTACCGACAGTCCTCCCACAGATACGCAGTATTTT; CDR3: CASSTDSPPTDTQYF
size: NA; D: NA; V: TRBV6-5; J: TRBJ1-5; DNA: TGTGCCAGCAGCGTCCAGGGCCGTAACCAGCCCCAGCATTTT; CDR3: CASSVQGRNQPQHF
size: NA; D: NA; V: TRBV2; J: TRBJ2-7; DNA: TGTGCCAGCAGGGGGGCACACCACTCCTACGAGCAGTACTTC; CDR3: CASRGAHHSYEQYF
size: few; D: NA; V: TRBV10-3; J: TRBJ2-1; DNA: TGTGCCAGCGGGGGTCGGGACACGAATGAGCAGTTCTTC; CDR3: CASGGRDTNEQFF
size: NA; D: NA; V: TRBV28; J: TRBJ1-2; DNA: TGTGCCAGCGTCCGGGACACAGGCCTGAAGGGCTACACCTTC; CDR3: CASVRDTGLKGYTF
size: NA; D: TRBD1; V: TRBV2; J: TRBJ2-2; DNA: TGTGCCAGCAACTACGCCTCGGACAGGGGGCGCAACACCGGGGAGCTGTTTTTT; CDR3: CASNYASDRGRNTGELFF
size: once; D: NA; V: TRBV9; J: TRBJ1-1; DNA: TGTGCCAGCAGCTTCGGGACATCGAACACTGAAGCTTTCTTT; CDR3: CASSFGTSNTEAFF
size: once; D: TRBD1; V: TRBV5-1; J: TRBJ2-2; DNA: TGCGCCAGCAGCAGCCGGGACAGGAACACCGGGGAGCTGTTTTTT; CDR3: CASSSRDRNTGELFF
size: NA; D: NA; V: TRBV11-3; J: TRBJ2-7; DNA: TGTGCCAGCAGCTTAGGGCTAGCTTACGAGCAGTACTTC; CDR3: CASSLGLAYEQYF
size: few; D: NA; V: TRBV15; J: TRBJ2-6; DNA: TGTGCCACCAGCAGAGACGTCTCTGGGGCCAACGTCCTGACTTTC; CDR3: CATSRDVSGANVLTF
size: few; D: TRBD1; V: TRBV19; J: TRBJ1-5; DNA: TGTGCCAGTAGTACCAACAGGGGGGGTAATCAGCCCCAGCATTTT; CDR3: CASSTNRGGNQPQHF
size: NA; D: NA; V: TRBV20-1; J: TRBJ1-2; DNA: TGCAGTGGCCGTGAGGTCCCTGGCTACACCTTC; CDR3: CSGREVPGYTF
size: NA; D: NA; V: TRBV4-3; J: TRBJ2-3; DNA: TGCGCCAGCAGCCGTAGCGGCTTCACAGATACGCAGTATTTT; CDR3: CASSRSGFTDTQYF
size: NA; D: TRBD1; V: TRBV5-1; J: TRBJ1-1; DNA: TGCGCCAGCAGCCAGCCCCGGACAGGGGGATCGAACACTGAAGCTTTCTTT; CDR3: CASSQPRTGGSNTEAFF
size: NA; D: NA; V: TRBV4-1; J: TRBJ2-7; DNA: TGCGCCAGCGGCGGGACAGAGGTCTACGAGCAGTACTTC; CDR3: CASGGTEVYEQYF